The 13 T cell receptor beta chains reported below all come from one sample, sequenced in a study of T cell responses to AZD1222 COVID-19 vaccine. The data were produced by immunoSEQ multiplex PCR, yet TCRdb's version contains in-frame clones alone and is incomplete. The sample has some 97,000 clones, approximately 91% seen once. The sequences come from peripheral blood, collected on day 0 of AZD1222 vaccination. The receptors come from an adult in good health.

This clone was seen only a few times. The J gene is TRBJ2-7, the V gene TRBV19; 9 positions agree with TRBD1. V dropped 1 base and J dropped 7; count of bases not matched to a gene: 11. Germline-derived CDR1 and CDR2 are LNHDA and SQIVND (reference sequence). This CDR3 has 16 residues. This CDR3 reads CASSIAGQGQPQEQYF. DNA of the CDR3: TGTGCCAGTAGTATAGCGGGACAGGGCCAGCCTCAGGAGCAGTACTTC.

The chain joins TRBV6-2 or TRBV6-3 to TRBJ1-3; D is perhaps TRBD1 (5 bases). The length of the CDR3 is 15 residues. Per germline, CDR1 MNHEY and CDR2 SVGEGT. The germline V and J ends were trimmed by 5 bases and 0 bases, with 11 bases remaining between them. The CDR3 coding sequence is TGTGCCAGCAGTGCACAGGTGATCTCTGGAAACACCATATATTTT. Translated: CASSAQVISGNTIYF.

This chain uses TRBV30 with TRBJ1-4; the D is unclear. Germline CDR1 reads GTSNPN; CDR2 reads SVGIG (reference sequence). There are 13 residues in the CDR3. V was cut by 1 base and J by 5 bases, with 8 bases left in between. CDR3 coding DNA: TGTGCCTGGAGTGGGACCACAAATGAAAAACTGTTTTTT. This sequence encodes CAWSGTTNEKLFF.

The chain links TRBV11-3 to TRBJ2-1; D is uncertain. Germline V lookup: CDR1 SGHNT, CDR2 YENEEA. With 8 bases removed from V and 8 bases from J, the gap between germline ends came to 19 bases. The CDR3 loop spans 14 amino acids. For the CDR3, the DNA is TGTGCCAGCGGCCCCCGAGACTTTGCCGATGAGCAGTTCTTC. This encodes CASGPRDFADEQFF.

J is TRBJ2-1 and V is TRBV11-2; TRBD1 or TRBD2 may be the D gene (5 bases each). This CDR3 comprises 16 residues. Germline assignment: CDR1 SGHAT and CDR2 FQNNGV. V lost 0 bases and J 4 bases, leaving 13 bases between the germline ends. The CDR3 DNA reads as TGTGCCAGCAGCTTAGAATTCCGGGACCTTTACAATGAGCAGTTCTTC. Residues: CASSLEFRDLYNEQFF.

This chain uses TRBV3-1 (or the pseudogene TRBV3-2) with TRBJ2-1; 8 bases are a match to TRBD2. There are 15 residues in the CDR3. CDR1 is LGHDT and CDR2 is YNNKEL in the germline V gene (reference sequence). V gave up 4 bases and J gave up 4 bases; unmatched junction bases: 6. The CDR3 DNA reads TGTGCCAGCAGCCCCACTAGCGGAAATTACAATGAGCAGTTCTTC. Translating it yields CASSPTSGNYNEQFF.

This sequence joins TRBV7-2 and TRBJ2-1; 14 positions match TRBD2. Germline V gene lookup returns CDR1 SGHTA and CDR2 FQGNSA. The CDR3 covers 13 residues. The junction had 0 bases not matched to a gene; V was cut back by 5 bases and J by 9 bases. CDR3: CASSGLAGGEQFF. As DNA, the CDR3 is TGTGCCAGCAGCGGACTAGCGGGGGGTGAGCAGTTCTTC. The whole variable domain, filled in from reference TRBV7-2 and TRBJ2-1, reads GAGVSQSPSNKVTEKGKDVELRCDPISGHTALYWYRQSLGQGLEFLIYFQGNSAPDKSGLPSDRFSAERTGGSVSTLTIQRTQQEDSAVYLCASSGLAGGEQFFGPGTRLTVL.

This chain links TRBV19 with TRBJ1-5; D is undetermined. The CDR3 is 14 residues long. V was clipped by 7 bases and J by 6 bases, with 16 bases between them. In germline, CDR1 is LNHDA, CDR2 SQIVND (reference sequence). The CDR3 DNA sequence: TGTGCCAGTACCCTACGGAATGGTCTTCAGCCCCAGCATTTT. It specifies CASTLRNGLQPQHF.

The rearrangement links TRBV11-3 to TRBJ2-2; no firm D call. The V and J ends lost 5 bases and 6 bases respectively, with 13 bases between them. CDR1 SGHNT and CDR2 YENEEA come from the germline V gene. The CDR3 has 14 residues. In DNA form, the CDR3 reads TGTGCCAGCAGCCTCGATCTGGGGTCCGGGGAGCTGTTTTTT. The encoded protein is CASSLDLGSGELFF.

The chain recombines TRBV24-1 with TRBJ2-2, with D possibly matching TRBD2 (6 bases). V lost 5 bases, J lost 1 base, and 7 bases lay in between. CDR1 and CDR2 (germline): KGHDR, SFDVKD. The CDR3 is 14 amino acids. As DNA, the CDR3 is TGTGCCACCAGTGGCGGGATGAACACCGGGGAGCTGTTTTTT. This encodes CATSGGMNTGELFF.

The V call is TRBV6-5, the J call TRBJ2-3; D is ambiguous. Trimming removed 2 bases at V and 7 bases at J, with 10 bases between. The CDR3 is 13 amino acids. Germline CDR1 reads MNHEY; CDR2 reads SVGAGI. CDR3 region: CASSYPGLNTQYF. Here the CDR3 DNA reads TGTGCCAGCAGTTACCCGGGTCTGAATACGCAGTATTTT.

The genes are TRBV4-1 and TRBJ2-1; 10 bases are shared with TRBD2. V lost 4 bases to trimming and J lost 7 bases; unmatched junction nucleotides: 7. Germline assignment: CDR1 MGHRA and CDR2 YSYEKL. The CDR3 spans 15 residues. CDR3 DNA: TGCGCCAGCAGCCTGGGACTAGCGAGGGGTAATGAGCAGTTCTTC. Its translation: CASSLGLARGNEQFF.

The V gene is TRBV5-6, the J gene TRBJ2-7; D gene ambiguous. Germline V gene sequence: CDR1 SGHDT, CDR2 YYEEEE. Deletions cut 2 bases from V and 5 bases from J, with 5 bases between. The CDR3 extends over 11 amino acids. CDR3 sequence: CASSLRDEQYF. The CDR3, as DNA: TGTGCCAGCAGCTTACGGGACGAGCAGTACTTC.